A single sample gave rise to the 32 T cell receptor beta chains below, sequenced in a study of T-cell memory formation after mild COVID-19. Each CDR3 protein is one row after TCRdb ran MiXCR on the 5' RACE reads. The table lists 300,000 to 400,000 distinct CDR3 sequences, around 27% of them singletons. The sample comprised PBMCs or a T cell subset sorted from them (not recorded which). These receptors were obtained from an adult woman who had mild COVID-19 (a few samples of this study predate the infection). Cell type and time point are not known.

The chain joins TRBV14 to TRBJ1-6; no firm D call. Germline V gene data show CDR1 as SGHDN and CDR2 as FVKESK. There are 17 residues in the CDR3. Trimming removed 5 bases from V and 4 bases from J, with 18 bases in between. CDR3 in DNA: TGTGCCAGCAGCTCGTCCGGACGGAAAGGATATAATTCACCCCTCCACTTT. Residues: CASSSSGRKGYNSPLHF.

This sequence joins TRBV7-6 and TRBJ1-1, with unresolved D. Trimming cost V 4 bases and J 7 bases, with 13 bases left between them. The CDR3 is made up of 13 amino acids. The germline V gene encodes CDR1 SGHVS and CDR2 FNYEAQ. CDR3 DNA: TGTGCCAGCAGCTACCGGGCCGGGGTTGAAGCTTTCTTT. Amino acids: CASSYRAGVEAFF.

The V and J genes are TRBV4-1 and TRBJ2-5, with TRBD2 as a possible D gene (6 bases). V gave up 2 bases and J gave up 5 bases, with 15 bases separating them. The CDR3 has 15 amino acids. Germline V gene lookup returns CDR1 MGHRA and CDR2 YSYEKL. CDR3 loop: CASSQKTGVWETQYF. The CDR3 coding sequence is TGCGCCAGCAGCCAAAAAACGGGGGTGTGGGAGACCCAGTACTTC.

This clonotype has more than one count but fewer than ten. J is TRBJ2-1 and V is TRBV5-6, with no clear D. Germline lookup yields CDR1 SGHDT and CDR2 YYEEEE. The CDR3 runs 15 residues. With 4 bases removed from V and 5 bases from J, the gap between germline ends came to 16 bases. This CDR3 is CASSPISTTHNEQFF. CDR3 nucleotide sequence: TGTGCCAGCAGCCCTATCTCCACTACCCACAATGAGCAGTTCTTC.

This chain uses TRBV4-3 with TRBJ2-1; no reliable D call. CDR1 is LGHNA, CDR2 YSLEER, per germline. This CDR3 is 14 amino acids long. Trimming took 0 bases from V and 6 from J, leaving 9 bases between them. This CDR3 is CASSQDAGPNEQFF. In nucleotides, the CDR3 is TGCGCCAGCAGCCAAGACGCCGGACCCAATGAGCAGTTCTTC.

V gene TRBV4-3 combines with J gene TRBJ2-5, with D perhaps matching TRBD1 (5 bases). Per the germline V gene, CDR1 is LGHNA and CDR2 is YSLEER. There are 15 residues in the CDR3. V was clipped by 3 bases and J by 2 bases, with 13 bases between them. In DNA, the CDR3 is TGCGCCAGCAGCCACGGATTGGGGCTTCAAGAGACCCAGTACTTC. Its protein product is CASSHGLGLQETQYF.

This clonotype was picked up a small number of times. V and J are TRBV7-6 and TRBJ2-1; 7 bases are shared with TRBD1. The CDR3 totals 16 residues. Trimming cost V 5 bases and J 0 bases; bases outside gene matches: 7. In germline, CDR1 is SGHVS, CDR2 FNYEAQ. The chain's CDR3 is CASSLPGQSSYNEQFF. The CDR3 region has the DNA TGTGCCAGCAGCCTCCCGGGACAGAGCTCCTACAATGAGCAGTTCTTC.

The rearrangement joins TRBV5-4 to TRBJ2-7; TRBD1 aligns across 8 bases. The CDR3 covers 13 residues. CDR1 SGHNT and CDR2 YYREEE come from the germline V gene (reference sequence). Unmatched junction bases numbered 3, after V lost 5 bases and J lost 2 bases. In DNA form, the CDR3 reads TGTGCCAGCAGATCGGGACAGGCCTACGAGCAGTACTTC. It translates to CASRSGQAYEQYF.

In its sample, this clonotype was seen a few times. At one boundary the junction diverges from the germline segment, which might be a read error. The chain combines TRBV7-2 with TRBJ1-2, with D possibly matching TRBD1 (6 bases). Germline CDR1 reads SGHTA; CDR2 reads FQGNSA. The CDR3 is made up of 13 amino acids. The CDR3: CASSLAGGGLRIF. In DNA form, the CDR3 reads TGTGCCAGCAGCTTAGCCGGAGGGGGGCTCCGTATCTTC.

The chain joins TRBV7-3 to TRBJ1-1; no firm D call. This CDR3 comprises 16 residues. Germline assignment: CDR1 SGHTA and CDR2 FQGTGA. Between the trimmed V and J ends, which lost 1 base and 1 base, there was a span of 13 bases. The DNA for the CDR3 is TGTGCCAGCAGCTTAAATTCGGGGTGGGGGAACACTGAAGCTTTCTTT. This sequence encodes CASSLNSGWGNTEAFF.

This chain links TRBV11-1 with TRBJ2-5, with D perhaps matching TRBD1 (6 bases). The V gene's germline CDR1 is SGHAT and CDR2 FQDESV (reference sequence). CDR3 size: 15 residues. Trimming left V 1 base short and J 5 bases short, with 14 bases between. The CDR3 spells CASSLVGTSGETQYF. The CDR3, as DNA: TGTGCCAGCAGCTTAGTTGGGACATCTGGCGAGACCCAGTACTTC.

The V and J genes are TRBV7-2 and TRBJ2-5; TRBD1 or TRBD2 may be the D gene (5 bases each). Germline V gene lookup returns CDR1 SGHTA and CDR2 FQGNSA. The CDR3 contains 14 residues. With 5 bases removed from V and 5 bases from J, the gap between germline ends came to 15 bases. This CDR3 is CASSPRGVKETQYF. The CDR3 DNA follows: TGTGCCAGCAGCCCTAGGGGAGTTAAGGAGACCCAGTACTTC.

In its sample, this clonotype was seen many times. V gene TRBV6-5 combines with J gene TRBJ2-7; a possible D gene is TRBD2 (6 bases). Between the trimmed V and J ends, which lost 4 bases and 4 bases, there was a span of 17 bases. The CDR3 totals 15 residues. Germline V lookup: CDR1 MNHEY, CDR2 SVGAGI. Here the CDR3 DNA reads TGTGCCAGCAGTTTCGGGCAGGAGGGTCCGTACGAGCAGTACTTC. Translating it yields CASSFGQEGPYEQYF.

In its sample, this clonotype was seen a few times. This chain uses TRBV7-3 with TRBJ2-1; 12 bases fit TRBD1. Germline V gives CDR1 SGHTA, CDR2 FQGTGA. V trimming: 5 bases; J trimming: 7 bases; junction bases outside the gene matches: 6. The CDR3 consists of 15 residues. The CDR3 coding sequence is TGTGCCAGCAGCCACACGGGACAGGGGGCAAATGAGCAGTTCTTC. This sequence encodes CASSHTGQGANEQFF.

The sample holds a few counts of this clonotype. V is TRBV2 and J is TRBJ1-3, with D perhaps matching TRBD1 (5 bases). V gave up 8 bases and J gave up 12 bases, with 17 bases separating them. Looked up from germline, CDR1 is SNHLY and CDR2 is FYNNEI. The CDR3 extends over 12 amino acids. The CDR3 region has the DNA TGTGCCAGCGGGGACGGAGGATATCGCATATATTTT. Protein sequence: CASGDGGYRIYF.

This clonotype was recorded a few times. V gene TRBV6-4 combines with J gene TRBJ2-1; D is ambiguous. The germline CDR1 and CDR2 sequences are MRHNA and SNTAGT. V lost 3 bases and J 7 bases, leaving 10 bases between the germline ends. The CDR3 runs 13 residues. CDR3: CASSELPGNEQFF. The DNA of the CDR3 is TGTGCCAGCAGTGAACTCCCTGGGAATGAGCAGTTCTTC.

The chain recombines TRBV11-1 with TRBJ2-4; D gene uncertain. The CDR3 consists of 12 residues. Germline lookup yields CDR1 SGHAT and CDR2 FQDESV (reference sequence). The V end was cut by 5 bases, the J end by 8 bases, with 10 bases between. The CDR3 DNA is TGTGCCAGCAGCGTCGTACGAGACATTCAGTACTTC. It codes for CASSVVRDIQYF.

The V and J genes are TRBV12-3 or TRBV12-4 and TRBJ2-5; either TRBD1 or TRBD2 may fit D (6 bases each). V lost 4 bases and J lost 2, with 17 bases in between. The CDR3 has 16 residues. This CDR3 reads CASSSYGGLGQETQYF. The CDR3 nucleotides read TGTGCCAGCAGTTCCTATGGGGGGCTTGGGCAAGAGACCCAGTACTTC.

This clonotype was observed a handful of times. The chain joins TRBV9 to TRBJ2-4; the D is unclear. The V and J ends lost 0 bases and 6 bases respectively, with 10 bases between them. The CDR3 is 14 residues long. Germline V gives CDR1 SGDLS, CDR2 YYNGEE. The CDR3 bases are TGTGCCAGCAGCGTAGGGGATCGCGGAAACATTCAGTACTTC. Translated: CASSVGDRGNIQYF.

This clonotype showed up just a few times. CDR3 loop: CASSEAAGSGGELFF. CDR3 sequence (DNA): TGTGCCAGCAGTGAAGCGGCCGGGTCTGGCGGGGAGCTGTTTTTT. The genes are TRBV2 and TRBJ2-2; D is undetermined. CDR1 and CDR2 from the germline V gene are SNHLY and FYNNEI. CDR3 length: 15 residues. V was shortened by 0 bases and J by 7 bases, with 12 bases between the two germline ends.

A few counts support this clonotype. V gene TRBV3-1 combines with J gene TRBJ2-5; no clear D gene. Trimming shortened V by 0 bases and J by 5 bases, and 10 bases separated the two germline ends. Germline V gene sequence: CDR1 LGHDT, CDR2 YNNKEL (reference sequence). The CDR3 spans 14 residues. CDR3 in amino acids: CASSQDVGGETQYF. CDR3 sequence (DNA): TGTGCCAGCAGCCAAGATGTCGGCGGCGAGACCCAGTACTTC.

This clonotype occurred many times. The rearrangement links TRBV5-1 to TRBJ2-3, with no clear D. From germline, CDR1 is SGHRS and CDR2 YFSETQ. This CDR3 comprises 13 residues. Trimming removed 4 bases from V and 1 base from J, with 7 bases in between. CDR3 residues: CASSLHRTDTQYF. The CDR3 DNA follows: TGCGCCAGCAGCCTACACCGCACAGATACGCAGTATTTT.

The chain is built from TRBV7-9 and TRBJ2-2; D is unclear. Trimming took 3 bases from V and 4 from J, leaving 6 bases between them. The CDR3 is made up of 13 amino acids. From germline, CDR1 is SEHNR and CDR2 FQNEAQ (reference sequence). The DNA for the CDR3 is TGTGCCAGCAGCTTTGCACTCACCGGGGAGCTGTTTTTT. Translation gives CASSFALTGELFF.

V and J are TRBV20-1 and TRBJ2-5; D gene ambiguous. Looked up from germline, CDR1 is DFQATT and CDR2 is SNEGSKA (reference sequence). The CDR3 has 13 residues. Trimming took off 5 bases at V and 2 bases at J, with 12 bases between the two ends. CDR3 coding DNA: TGCAGTGCTTCTCGGGCCTCACAAGAGACCCAGTACTTC. Translation gives CSASRASQETQYF.

A few counts support this clonotype. The chain employs TRBV6-1 and TRBJ2-7, with D possibly being TRBD1 or TRBD2 (5 bases each). CDR1 is MNHNS, CDR2 SASEGT, per germline. V lost 6 bases, J lost 0 bases, and 15 bases lay in between. The CDR3 length is 15 residues. This CDR3 is CASREGISSSYEQYF. DNA of the CDR3: TGTGCCAGCAGAGAGGGGATTTCTAGCTCCTACGAGCAGTACTTC.

On this clonotype: With a much larger clone just one base away, this may be a read error. The V call is TRBV7-9, the J call TRBJ2-7, with 9 bases lining up with TRBD1. The CDR3 length is 15 residues. CDR1 is SEHNR, CDR2 FQNEAQ, per germline (reference sequence). V lost 5 bases and J lost 3; bases outside the gene matches: 8. The CDR3 DNA follows: TGTGCCAGCAGCGCCACAGGGGGCATCGACTACGAGCAGTACTTC. Encoded protein: CASSATGGIDYEQYF.

This clonotype was seen a handful of times. The CDR3 protein is CASSQVAGGPYEQYF. The CDR3 DNA sequence: TGTGCCAGCAGCCAAGTGGCGGGAGGGCCCTACGAGCAGTACTTC. The chain uses TRBV4-2 and TRBJ2-7, with 9 bases fitting TRBD2. This CDR3 region has 15 residues. J lost 2 bases, V lost 1 base, and 3 bases had no gene match. Germline V gives CDR1 LGHNA, CDR2 YNFKEQ.

CDR3 nucleotide sequence: TGTGCCAGCAGTGAATGGAGGGACGGCCTCTACGAGCAGTACTTC. Its protein is CASSEWRDGLYEQYF. The chain recombines TRBV25-1 with TRBJ2-7; TRBD2 is a possible D gene (6 bases). The CDR3 sequence is 15 residues long. Trimming pared 1 base from V and 3 bases from J, leaving 13 bases between. Germline V gene lookup returns CDR1 MGHDK and CDR2 SYGVNS.

J is TRBJ1-6 and V is TRBV18, with 7 bases matching TRBD1. Germline loops: CDR1 KGHSH, CDR2 LQKENI. The CDR3 has 15 residues. Losses at the gene ends were 5 bases for V and 12 bases for J; bases not matched to a gene: 13. In nucleotides, the CDR3 is TGTGCCAGCTCAGGGGACGGGACAGCAAGAGGACCCCTCCACTTT. It codes for CASSGDGTARGPLHF.

This clonotype was counted a few times. J is TRBJ2-7 and V is TRBV20-1; TRBD1 matches 9 bases. The CDR3 runs 13 residues. Germline CDR1 is DFQATT and CDR2 is SNEGSKA (reference sequence). Losses at the gene ends were 5 bases for V and 7 bases for J; bases not matched to a gene: 9. The CDR3 reads CSASVGQGEEQYF. CDR3 coding DNA: TGCAGTGCTTCGGTGGGACAGGGTGAAGAGCAGTACTTC.

This clonotype showed up just a few times. The chain uses TRBV20-1 and TRBJ2-1; 9 positions match TRBD2. The length of the CDR3 is 15 residues. Germline V gene lookup returns CDR1 DFQATT and CDR2 SNEGSKA (reference sequence). V gave up 3 bases and J gave up 12 bases; unmatched junction bases: 15. As DNA, the CDR3 is TGCAGTGCTAGCTTGACTAGCGGATCAAACTCTGGGCAGTTCTTC. Protein: CSASLTSGSNSGQFF.

This chain joins TRBV11-1 and TRBJ1-2, with D perhaps matching TRBD1 (6 bases). Deletions cut 3 bases from V and 2 bases from J, with 10 bases between. The CDR3 length is 14 residues. CDR1 and CDR2 from the germline V gene are SGHAT and FQDESV (reference sequence). The CDR3 sequence is CASSFRGGNYGYTF. Here the CDR3 DNA reads TGTGCCAGCAGCTTCAGGGGAGGGAACTATGGCTACACCTTC. Variable domain in full (rest from reference TRBV11-1 and TRBJ1-2): EAEVAQSPRYKITEKSQAVAFWCDPISGHATLYWYRQILGQGPELLVQFQDESVVDDSQLPKDRFSAERLKGVDSTLKIQPAELGDSAMYLCASSFRGGNYGYTFGSGTRLTVV.